This is a list of T cell receptor beta chains from one sample in a study of human T cells and chemical hapten exposure. TCRdb recomputed calls from the RACE reads with MiXCR, one row per CDR3 protein. This table holds roughly 100,000 distinct CDR3 sequences, approximately 10% found once. Sequencing was performed on whole blood, taken in connection with sensitization to the hapten diphenylcyclopropenone (DPC). Source of these receptors: a woman aged 55-70 years with alopecia areata. Some clones in this sample may be carry-over from other donors' samples. CDR3s include the opening cysteine and the closing phenylalanine or tryptophan. A D gene is named only where the DNA matches it firmly. Rows may omit the clone size; those that give it use once, few, many or a size class.

abundance,j_gene,d_gene,v_gene,CDR3nt,CDR3aa
few,TRBJ1-4,-,TRBV10-3,TGTGCCATCAGTGGGGGCGGCCAGACTAATGAAAAACTGTTTTTT,CAISGGGQTNEKLFF
many,TRBJ1-1,-,TRBV29-1,TGCAGCGGCACCTCATATGAAGCTTTCTTT,CSGTSYEAFF
-,TRBJ2-2,TRBD2,TRBV29-1,TGCAGCGTGCGGGGGTTCCAGAACACCGGGGAGCTGTTTTTT,CSVRGFQNTGELFF
-,TRBJ2-7,-,TRBV5-1,TGCGCCAGCAGCTTGGACCAAACCTACGAGCAGTACTTC,CASSLDQTYEQYF
-,TRBJ2-3,-,TRBV6-5,TGTGCCAGCAGTTACGCCAGGCGCACAGATACGCAGTATTTT,CASSYARRTDTQYF
few,TRBJ1-5,TRBD1,TRBV18,TGTGCCAGCTCACCAAGAGAGGGAGACAGGGAACAGCAGCCCCAGCATTTT,CASSPREGDREQQPQHF
many,TRBJ2-3,-,TRBV11-2,TGTGCCAGCAGCTTATCTTGGGCCAGCACAGATACGCAGTATTTT,CASSLSWASTDTQYF
many,TRBJ1-1,-,TRBV4-1,TGCGCCAGCAGCCAAGGAGTCTTGGGGACTGAAGCTTTCTTT,CASSQGVLGTEAFF
-,TRBJ2-7,-,TRBV7-9,TGTGCCAGCAGCTTAGCGGGCGGGGTGCGCGAGCAGTACTTC,CASSLAGGVREQYF
few,TRBJ1-6,-,TRBV12-3/TRBV12-4,TGTGCCAGCACTCCTTCGCCGGGCAGGGGATCACCCCTCCACTTT,CASTPSPGRGSPLHF
-,TRBJ2-3,-,TRBV29-1,TGCAGCGTTGTGAGGGAGACGACAGATACGCAGTATTTT,CSVVRETTDTQYF
many,TRBJ1-1,-,TRBV20-1,TGCAGTGCTGCCGAACAGATTGAAGCTTTCTTT,CSAAEQIEAFF
few,TRBJ2-3,TRBD2,TRBV9,TGTGCCAGCAGCTCAATAGCGGGGGGCACAGATACGCAGTATTTT,CASSSIAGGTDTQYF
many,TRBJ2-1,-,TRBV7-2,TGTGCCAGCAGCTCGGACCTACTCAGATGGTCCTACAATGAGCAGTTCTTC,CASSSDLLRWSYNEQFF
-,TRBJ1-2,-,TRBV18,TGTGCCAGCTCACCAGTGGCCGGACCCGTCTATGGCTACACCTTC,CASSPVAGPVYGYTF
many,TRBJ2-5,-,TRBV6-1,TGTGCCAGCAGTCGAGGCAGTCCAGGGCGGGAGACCCAGTACTTC,CASSRGSPGRETQYF
few,TRBJ1-6,-,TRBV5-4,TGTGCCAGCAGACCCCGGGGGAGCTCCTATAATTCACCCCTCCACTTT,CASRPRGSSYNSPLHF
many,TRBJ1-2,-,TRBV15,TGTGCCACCAGCGCCCGACAGAATTCCTATGGCTACACCTTC,CATSARQNSYGYTF
many,TRBJ2-2,TRBD1,TRBV10-3,TGTGCCATCAGTGGGACAGGCAAACGAGATGCGAACACCGGGGAGCTGTTTTTT,CAISGTGKRDANTGELFF
many,TRBJ2-1,-,TRBV6-6,TGTGCCAGCTTCCCCAGGCAGAACCGAAATGAGCAGTTCTTC,CASFPRQNRNEQFF
few,TRBJ2-2,-,TRBV2,TGTGCCAGCAACCAACAGGGCACCGGGGAGCTGTTTTTT,CASNQQGTGELFF
few,TRBJ2-1,TRBD2,TRBV4-2,TGTGCCAGCAGCCACGCGGGACTAGCGGGGGGGTACAATGAGCAGTTCTTC,CASSHAGLAGGYNEQFF
-,TRBJ1-1,-,TRBV5-8,TGTGCCAGCAGCCCTTTGGGCAACGTTCGTGGAGCTTTCTTT,CASSPLGNVRGAFF
many,TRBJ1-1,-,TRBV7-9,TGTGCCAGCAGCTTACCAGAGACAGGAGACAGAGAAGCTTTCTTT,CASSLPETGDREAFF
few,TRBJ2-3,TRBD2,TRBV7-2,TGTGCCAGCAGCTCCCACTCGACTAGCGGGGGGGCGAATACGCAGTATTTT,CASSSHSTSGGANTQYF
once,TRBJ2-3,TRBD2,TRBV7-3,TGTGCCAGCAGCATAATGGGGCTAGCGGTCACAGATACGCAGTATTTT,CASSIMGLAVTDTQYF
many,TRBJ2-1,-,TRBV6-5,TGTGCCAGCAGTTACTCGGGTGGGGCAGCCTACAATGAGCAGTTCTTC,CASSYSGGAAYNEQFF
many,TRBJ1-5,-,TRBV5-1,TGCGCCAGCAGCTTGGCAGGGCTCGATCAGCCCCAGCATTTT,CASSLAGLDQPQHF
many,TRBJ1-2,-,TRBV20-1,TGCAGTGGTACAGGATCAGCTAACTATGGCTACACCTTC,CSGTGSANYGYTF
-,TRBJ2-7,-,TRBV5-4,TGTGCCAGCAGCTGGGGAGACCGAGCCTACGAGCAGTACTTC,CASSWGDRAYEQYF
many,TRBJ2-7,TRBD1,TRBV6-5,TGTGCCAGCAGAACCCGGACAGGGGTCGCCGCCTACGAGCAGTACTTC,CASRTRTGVAAYEQYF
few,TRBJ1-4,-,TRBV29-1,TGCAGCGTTGCAGACTCCTTACTCGGTGAAAAACTGTTTTTT,CSVADSLLGEKLFF
many,TRBJ1-1,-,TRBV11-2,TGTGCCAGCAGCTTAGATTTTATGCAGGGGCCTTCGAACACTGAAGCTTTCTTT,CASSLDFMQGPSNTEAFF
many,TRBJ2-5,-,TRBV12-3/TRBV12-4,TGTGCCAGCAGTTTTCGGCGGGAGACCCAGTACTTC,CASSFRRETQYF
few,TRBJ2-7,-,TRBV5-1,TGCGCCAGCAGCCGGCCGCGACAGGGAGGGATTGCCTACGAGCAGTACTTC,CASSRPRQGGIAYEQYF
many,TRBJ1-2,-,TRBV7-9,TGTGCCAGCAGCTTAGCGGGGGGCGGCCTTGGCTACACCTTC,CASSLAGGGLGYTF
-,TRBJ1-5,-,TRBV6-1,TGTGCCTGGACTCTGAGCAATCAGCCCCAGCATTTT,CAWTLSNQPQHF
-,TRBJ2-5,-,TRBV7-7,TGTGCTAGCAGCTCAGGAGGACAAGAGACCCAGTACTTC,CASSSGGQETQYF
many,TRBJ1-5,-,TRBV7-2,TGTGCCAGCTCCGTGGGGGGTAGCAATCAGCCCCAGCATTTT,CASSVGGSNQPQHF
few,TRBJ2-4,TRBD1,TRBV4-1,TGCGCCAGCAGCCGAGACAGGGATGGCAAAAACATTCAGTACTTC,CASSRDRDGKNIQYF
few,TRBJ1-1,-,TRBV18,TGTGCCACCTCTGCTCTGAACACTGAAGCTTTCTTT,CATSALNTEAFF
few,TRBJ2-1,-,TRBV19,TGTGCCAGTAGTATCCGGGACCGCAGCAACAATGAGCAGTTCTTC,CASSIRDRSNNEQFF
few,TRBJ1-2,-,TRBV14,TGTGCCAGCAGCCAAGACACCCGGGAAGGCTACACCTTC,CASSQDTREGYTF
many,TRBJ1-2,TRBD1,TRBV20-1,TGCAGTGCTAGGGACAGGGCTTACTATGGCTACACCTTC,CSARDRAYYGYTF
many,TRBJ2-7,-,TRBV5-1,TGCGCCAGCAGCTCTCTCGACAGTTACGAGCAGTACTTC,CASSSLDSYEQYF
many,TRBJ1-2,-,TRBV6-4,TGTGCCAGCAGTGACGAATTTAAGGGCTATGGCTACACCTTC,CASSDEFKGYGYTF
many,TRBJ1-5,TRBD1,TRBV20-1,TGCAGTGCTATTCCGGACAGGGGTTCCAATCAGCCCCAGCATTTT,CSAIPDRGSNQPQHF